The rows below give T cell receptor beta chains drawn from one sample of a study of CD8 T cells in Susac syndrome. In TCRdb, the immunoSEQ multiplex PCR reads were re-called with MiXCR into one record per CDR3 protein. The sample has under 200,000 distinct CDR3 sequences; around 95% are singletons. Specimen: CD8+ T cells from PBMCs. These receptors were taken from a human donor with multiple sclerosis. The CDR3 runs from the conserved cysteine through the conserved F or W. The D gene is left open where the match is weak. Part of the rows lack a size; the others show once, few, many or a class for expanded clones.

clone size	D gene	V gene	J gene	CDR3 DNA	CDR3 protein
NA	NA	TRBV9	TRBJ1-2	TGTGCCAGCAGCTTTGGAATGGGGGGGAATGGCTACACCTTC	CASSFGMGGNGYTF
NA	NA	TRBV10-3	TRBJ2-7	TGTGCCATCAGTGAGTTAGCAGCCCCTTACGAGCAGTACTTC	CAISELAAPYEQYF
NA	TRBD1	TRBV4-1	TRBJ2-7	TGCGCCAGCAGCCAAAAGGGGACAGGGGTATCCCACGAGCAGTACTTC	CASSQKGTGVSHEQYF
NA	TRBD2	TRBV7-8	TRBJ2-3	TGTGCCAGCAGCTACATAGCGGGAGAGGGTAGCACAGATACGCAGTATTTT	CASSYIAGEGSTDTQYF
NA	TRBD2	TRBV5-4	TRBJ2-3	TGTGCCAGCAGCCCCGGGACTAGCGTTGGAGATACGCAGTATTTT	CASSPGTSVGDTQYF
NA	NA	TRBV30	TRBJ2-5	TGTGCCTGGAGTCCCCCCTTATCGGAGACCCAGTACTTC	CAWSPPLSETQYF
NA	NA	TRBV7-9	TRBJ2-4	TGTGCCAGCAGCCCAATGAAAGCCAAAAACATTCAGTACTTC	CASSPMKAKNIQYF
NA	NA	TRBV3-1	TRBJ2-5	TGTGCCAGCAGCCAAGAGAGCCCGGAGACCCAGTACTTC	CASSQESPETQYF
NA	NA	TRBV29-1	TRBJ2-4	TGCAGCGTTATTTGTGCGGCGATGGCCAAAAACATTCAGTACTTC	CSVICAAMAKNIQYF
NA	TRBD1	TRBV4-1	TRBJ2-1	TGCGCCAGCAGCCAGACAGGGGGCAGTGAGCAGTTCTTC	CASSQTGGSEQFF
once	NA	TRBV1	TRBJ1-5	TGCACCAGCAGCCATTACGGACAGGGGGGACAGCCCCAGCATTTT	CTSSHYGQGGQPQHF
NA	TRBD2	TRBV24-1	TRBJ2-1	TGTGCCACCAGTGATTCGGGACTAGCGGGACGGTACAATGAGCAGTTCTTC	CATSDSGLAGRYNEQFF
NA	NA	TRBV30	TRBJ1-2	TGTGCCAGAGCGGGACTCTGGGACGGCTACACCTTC	CARAGLWDGYTF
NA	NA	TRBV29-1	TRBJ2-2	TGCAGCTTACGATTTAACACCGGGGAGCTGTTTTTT	CSLRFNTGELFF
NA	NA	TRBV15	TRBJ1-2	TGTGCCACCAGCAGAGATCACGCGGACAATATCTATGGCTACACCTTC	CATSRDHADNIYGYTF
NA	NA	TRBV27	TRBJ2-7	TGTGCCAGCAGGGATACAGGGAGCTCCTACGAGCAGTACTTC	CASRDTGSSYEQYF
NA	NA	TRBV7-8	TRBJ2-4	TGTGCCAGCAGCTTAACCGAGGGGGCCAAAAACATTCAGTACTTC	CASSLTEGAKNIQYF
once	NA	TRBV29-1	TRBJ2-7	TGCAGCGTTGAAGAGCACGGTGGCTACGAGCAGTACTTC	CSVEEHGGYEQYF
NA	NA	TRBV20-1	TRBJ1-2	TGCAGTGCTAGAGATCTTGAGTCGGTTGGCTACACCTTC	CSARDLESVGYTF
NA	TRBD2	TRBV9	TRBJ2-3	TGTGCCAGCAGCGTTAGCGGGAGGGCAGCAGATACGCAGTATTTT	CASSVSGRAADTQYF
NA	NA	TRBV30	TRBJ2-3	TGTGCCTGGACGGGATCTAGCACAGATACGCAGTATTTT	CAWTGSSTDTQYF
once	NA	TRBV29-1	TRBJ2-3	TGCAGCGTTGAAACAGGGCCTTTTGCAGATACGCAGTATTTT	CSVETGPFADTQYF
NA	TRBD2	TRBV2	TRBJ2-3	TGTGCCAGCAGTGAACCCCGGGGGGAGGATACGCAGTATTTT	CASSEPRGEDTQYF
NA	NA	TRBV16	TRBJ2-1	TGTGCCAGCAGCCAATCCTTATACTCCTACAATGAGCAGTTCTTC	CASSQSLYSYNEQFF
once	NA	TRBV15	TRBJ2-3	TGTGCCACCAGCGCAAGACTCGGCACAGATACGCAGTATTTT	CATSARLGTDTQYF
NA	NA	TRBV29-1	TRBJ1-1	TGCAGCGTTGAAGCACCACCTGGGGAGGCGAACACTGAAGCTTTCTTT	CSVEAPPGEANTEAFF
NA	NA	TRBV5-6	TRBJ1-2	TGTGCCAGCAGCTTGGAAGGTAACGGGAGAACCTACACCTTC	CASSLEGNGRTYTF
once	NA	TRBV13	TRBJ2-3	TGTGCCAGCAGCCCCGGTGAACGTGATACGCAGTATTTT	CASSPGERDTQYF
NA	TRBD1	TRBV30	TRBJ2-7	TGTGCCTGGACGGGACAGGGGGGGACTCGGGGATACTTC	CAWTGQGGTRGYF
NA	TRBD1	TRBV20-1	TRBJ1-1	TGCAGTGCTCTTATCTGGACAGGGACCACTGAAGCTTTCTTT	CSALIWTGTTEAFF
NA	NA	TRBV9	TRBJ2-1	TGTGCCAGCAGCGACAGGGTCGACTACAATGAGCAGTTCTTC	CASSDRVDYNEQFF
NA	NA	TRBV29-1	TRBJ2-1	TGCAGCGTACAAGGACACCAAGGGACCAATGAGCAGTTCTTC	CSVQGHQGTNEQFF
once	NA	TRBV30	TRBJ2-7	TGTGCCTGGAGAGCCGGGGTTCTCTCCTACGAGCAGTACTTC	CAWRAGVLSYEQYF
NA	TRBD1	TRBV27	TRBJ1-2	TGTGCCAGCAGTCCGAAGACAGGGAGGAATGGCTACACCTTC	CASSPKTGRNGYTF
NA	NA	TRBV4-1	TRBJ1-2	TGCGCCAGCAGCTGGGCCTTATTGGAGGGCTACACCTTC	CASSWALLEGYTF
NA	TRBD1	TRBV9	TRBJ1-1	TGTGCCAGCAGCGGGACAGGCGGGTTGAACACTGAAGCTTTCTTT	CASSGTGGLNTEAFF
NA	TRBD1	TRBV27	TRBJ2-7	TGTGCCAGCACCGGAAAGAGGGACAGCGTCTACGAGCAGTACTTC	CASTGKRDSVYEQYF
NA	NA	TRBV12-3/TRBV12-4	TRBJ1-1	TGTGCCAGCAGTTCTCGGTTACCTCAAGCTTTCTTT	CASSSRLPQAFF
NA	NA	TRBV28	TRBJ2-4	TGTGCCAGCTGCGGAGCAGGAAACATTCAGTACTTC	CASCGAGNIQYF
once	NA	TRBV4-1	TRBJ2-7	TGCGCCAGCAGCCAAGATGACGGAGGGTACTCCTACGAGCAGTACTTC	CASSQDDGGYSYEQYF
NA	NA	TRBV27	TRBJ2-7	TGTGCCAGCAGTCTCGGAGCGGGCAACGAGCAGTACTTC	CASSLGAGNEQYF
NA	NA	TRBV5-1	TRBJ2-2	TGCGCCAGCAGCTTCCAAACCGGGGAGCTGTTTTTT	CASSFQTGELFF
NA	NA	TRBV7-9	TRBJ2-1	TGTGCCAGCAATAAGCGAACCTTTGATGAGCAGTTCTTC	CASNKRTFDEQFF
NA	TRBD2	TRBV29-1	TRBJ2-7	TGCAGCGTTGCAGCCGGGGCGGGAGAACACGAGCAGTACTTC	CSVAAGAGEHEQYF
NA	TRBD1	TRBV28	TRBJ1-1	TGTGCCAGCAGTCCCTTACCCCGCACGAATGACAGGGACGATGAAGCTTTCTTT	CASSPLPRTNDRDDEAFF
NA	NA	TRBV29-1	TRBJ2-5	TGCAGCGTTGAGGAGGGGGATGTAGTCGAGACCCAGTACTTC	CSVEEGDVVETQYF
NA	TRBD1	TRBV24-1	TRBJ2-2	TGTGCCACCAGTGATTTAGGGGCAGGGGGAACCGGGGAGCTGTTTTTT	CATSDLGAGGTGELFF
NA	NA	TRBV25-1	TRBJ2-7	TGTGCCAGCAGTGTGAACGCGGGGGCTACCTACGAGCAGTACTTC	CASSVNAGATYEQYF
NA	NA	TRBV20-1	TRBJ2-1	TGCAGTGCTAGACCGGGGAGGGGGGCTACCTACAATGAGCAGTTCTTC	CSARPGRGATYNEQFF
NA	NA	TRBV5-6	TRBJ2-1	TGTGCCAGCTGTTTGGGTTACAATGAGCAGTTCTTC	CASCLGYNEQFF
NA	TRBD2	TRBV9	TRBJ2-1	TGTGCCAGCAGCGTGGCTGGACTAGCGGGAGCGAATGAGCAGTTCTTC	CASSVAGLAGANEQFF
NA	TRBD2	TRBV2	TRBJ2-5	TGTGCCAGCAGTGAACACCTAGCGGTAGAGACCCAGTACTTC	CASSEHLAVETQYF
NA	NA	TRBV29-1	TRBJ2-1	TGCAGCGTCCCCGAGGAGAGCTCCTACAATGAGCAGTTCTTC	CSVPEESSYNEQFF
NA	TRBD1	TRBV5-1	TRBJ2-1	TGCGCCAGCAGCTTCTACTGGACAGGAAGAAACTACAATGAGCAGTTCTTC	CASSFYWTGRNYNEQFF
once	NA	TRBV3-1	TRBJ2-7	TGTGCCAGCAGCAACCCCCGGGACGGCTCCTACGAGCAGTACTTC	CASSNPRDGSYEQYF